These T cell receptor beta chains were read from a single sample in a study of blood T cell repertoires in COVID-19. Libraries were prepared by immunoSEQ multiplex PCR; TCRdb keeps only in-frame clonotypes and omits some of them. Of 150,000 to 200,000 clones listed, roughly 78% are singletons. The sample was peripheral blood. These receptors all stem from a woman of 80 years or more with active or convalescent COVID-19. Each CDR3 is given with its conserved first and last residue. D genes are given only for firm matches. Not all rows give a size; the values are once, few, many and, for expanded clones, a class.

cdr3_length,j_call,d_call,v_call,clone_size,cdr3_nt,cdr3_aa
15,TRBJ1-5,TRBD1,TRBV3-1/TRBV3-2,NA,TGTGCCAGCAGCCTCGGACAGGGGCCCAATCAGCCCCAGCATTTT,CASSLGQGPNQPQHF
16,TRBJ1-1,TRBD1,TRBV5-1,NA,TGCGCCAGCAGCTTGGACCAGGGGGAATGGAGGACTGAAGCTTTCTTT,CASSLDQGEWRTEAFF
11,TRBJ2-7,NA,TRBV6-1,NA,TGTGCCAGCAGTGAACAGGGAAAGCAGTACTTC,CASSEQGKQYF
15,TRBJ2-7,NA,TRBV11-2,once,TGTGCCAGCAGCCCCGCCCTAACCCACTCCTACGAGCAGTACTTC,CASSPALTHSYEQYF
15,TRBJ2-7,TRBD2,TRBV11-2,NA,TGTGCCAGCAGCTTATTATTAGCGGGGCACTACGAGCAGTACTTC,CASSLLLAGHYEQYF
16,TRBJ2-1,TRBD2,TRBV7-9,NA,TGTGCCAGCAGCTTAGTACTAGCGGGGGGTTACAATGAGCAGTTCTTC,CASSLVLAGGYNEQFF
14,TRBJ2-3,TRBD2,TRBV5-6,few,TGTGCCAGCACCCCCGGCGGGGGATTAGATACGCAGTATTTT,CASTPGGGLDTQYF
13,TRBJ2-3,NA,TRBV9,NA,TGTGCCAGCAGCGGATCGGGGTCCGATACGCAGTATTTT,CASSGSGSDTQYF
15,TRBJ1-1,NA,TRBV5-6,NA,TGTGCCAGCAGCCCCGGGGGGGGATTGAACACTGAAGCTTTCTTT,CASSPGGGLNTEAFF
15,TRBJ1-6,TRBD1,TRBV2,NA,TGTGCCAGCTTGAGGATGACAGGGGGAAATTCACCCCTCCACTTT,CASLRMTGGNSPLHF
16,TRBJ2-7,NA,TRBV12-5,NA,TGTGCTAGTGGTTTGGTATTCACTCCCTGGTCCTACGAGCAGTACTTC,CASGLVFTPWSYEQYF